This is a list of T cell receptor beta chains from one sample in a study of T cell responses to AZD1222 COVID-19 vaccine. Here immunoSEQ multiplex PCR was the method, and the copy in TCRdb shows in-frame clones only, minus some. This sample carries 88,000 or so clones, roughly nine tenths of them seen once, and the ten largest clones take 2.4%. Material: peripheral blood, obtained on day 0 of AZD1222 vaccination. The receptors stem from an adult in good health. CDR3s include the opening cysteine and the closing phenylalanine or tryptophan. A D gene is named only where the DNA matches it firmly. Clone sizes are given selectively: once, few, many, or a class where the clone is expanded.

NA,TRBV25-1,TRBJ1-2,NA,CASSQGLYGYTF,TGTGCCAGCAGTCAGGGATTGTATGGCTACACCTTC
NA,TRBV7-3,TRBJ2-1,NA,CASSLSPSVGGHNEQFF,TGTGCCAGCAGCTTAAGCCCTAGCGTAGGGGGGCACAATGAGCAGTTCTTC
TRBD2,TRBV10-2,TRBJ2-1,NA,CASRRGNEQFF,TGCGCCAGCCGGCGGGGGAATGAGCAGTTCTTC
NA,TRBV11-2,TRBJ1-1,NA,CASSLAGDTEAFF,TGTGCCAGCAGCCTAGCCGGGGACACTGAAGCTTTCTTT
NA,TRBV9,TRBJ1-6,NA,CASSVEGGPPLHF,TGTGCCAGCAGCGTAGAAGGAGGGCCACCCCTCCACTTT
TRBD1,TRBV19,TRBJ2-5,NA,CASGAGTGQETQYF,TGTGCCAGTGGGGCCGGGACAGGGCAAGAGACCCAGTACTTC
NA,TRBV4-2,TRBJ2-5,NA,CASSQGAASQETQYF,TGTGCCAGCAGCCAAGGAGCCGCTAGCCAAGAGACCCAGTACTTC
TRBD1,TRBV11-2,TRBJ2-3,NA,CASSSGQGRDTQYF,TGTGCCAGCAGCTCCGGACAGGGGAGAGATACGCAGTATTTT
NA,TRBV21-1,TRBJ1-1,NA,CAGADGSYLEAFF,TGTGCCGGTGCGGACGGGAGTTACCTCGAAGCTTTCTTT
NA,TRBV21-1,TRBJ1-6,NA,CASSIETGNSPLHF,TGTGCCAGCAGCATAGAGACGGGGAATTCACCCCTCCACTTT
TRBD1,TRBV9,TRBJ1-5,NA,CASSTGTGTSNQPQHF,TGTGCCAGCAGCACCGGGACAGGGACTAGCAATCAGCCCCAGCATTTT
TRBD2,TRBV6-2/TRBV6-3,TRBJ2-3,NA,CASSYRAGGADTQYF,TGTGCCAGCAGTTACCGAGCGGGAGGGGCAGATACGCAGTATTTT
NA,TRBV19,TRBJ1-2,NA,CASSTTANYGYTF,TGTGCCAGTAGTACGACAGCGAACTATGGCTACACCTTC
TRBD1,TRBV28,TRBJ2-7,NA,CASMRTGESYEQYF,TGTGCCAGCATGAGGACAGGTGAATCCTACGAGCAGTACTTC
TRBD1,TRBV25-1,TRBJ2-2,NA,CASSIDRGRDGELFF,TGTGCCAGCAGTATTGACAGGGGGCGGGACGGGGAGCTGTTTTTT
NA,TRBV21-1,TRBJ2-7,NA,CASSKGTSGSYEQYF,TGTGCCAGCAGCAAAGGGACTAGCGGTTCCTACGAGCAGTACTTC
TRBD2,TRBV6-6,TRBJ2-3,NA,CASSHGLAGGPPDTQYF,TGTGCCAGCAGTCACGGACTAGCGGGGGGCCCGCCAGATACGCAGTATTTT
NA,TRBV21-1,TRBJ2-7,NA,CASNKRGGTYEQYF,TGTGCCAGCAACAAAAGGGGAGGGACCTACGAGCAGTACTTC
NA,TRBV9,TRBJ2-7,NA,CASSEGMSRAGYEQYF,TGTGCCAGCAGCGAGGGGATGTCCAGGGCCGGGTACGAGCAGTACTTC
TRBD1,TRBV29-1,TRBJ1-2,NA,CSVETGQGEYGYTF,TGCAGCGTGGAAACTGGACAGGGAGAATATGGCTACACCTTC
NA,TRBV4-3,TRBJ1-2,NA,CASSQDPDSATNYGYTF,TGCGCCAGCAGCCAAGATCCAGACTCAGCGACAAACTATGGCTACACCTTC
NA,TRBV19,TRBJ1-3,NA,CAAGDVSGNTIYF,TGTGCCGCAGGGGACGTCTCTGGAAACACCATATATTTT
TRBD2,TRBV5-1,TRBJ2-7,NA,CASKPSGSFYEQYF,TGCGCCAGCAAACCTAGCGGGAGTTTCTACGAGCAGTACTTC
NA,TRBV7-9,TRBJ2-1,NA,CASSSRGEYNEQFF,TGTGCCAGCAGCTCGAGGGGGGAGTACAATGAGCAGTTCTTC
NA,TRBV6-6,TRBJ2-7,NA,CASAAGDISYEQYF,TGTGCCAGCGCGGCCGGGGACATCTCCTACGAGCAGTACTTC
NA,TRBV18,TRBJ2-5,NA,CASSPPTVQETQYF,TGTGCCAGCTCACCACCTACAGTCCAAGAGACCCAGTACTTC
NA,TRBV2,TRBJ1-5,NA,CASNQNSNQPQHF,TGTGCCAGCAACCAGAATAGCAATCAGCCCCAGCATTTT
TRBD2,TRBV5-5,TRBJ2-1,NA,CASSLLRSSGRANEQFF,TGTGCCAGCAGCTTATTAAGGAGTAGCGGGAGGGCGAATGAGCAGTTCTTC
NA,TRBV19,TRBJ1-2,NA,CASNTPGLSYGYTF,TGTGCCAGTAATACTCCGGGACTATCCTATGGCTACACCTTC
TRBD1,TRBV11-2,TRBJ2-2,few,CASSPDRASGELFF,TGTGCCAGCAGCCCGGACAGGGCCAGCGGGGAGCTGTTTTTT
TRBD1,TRBV19,TRBJ1-2,NA,CASSIRQGVYGYTF,TGTGCCAGTAGTATTCGACAGGGCGTTTATGGCTACACCTTC
NA,TRBV12-3/TRBV12-4,TRBJ2-7,NA,CASSKTYEQYF,TGTGCCAGCAGTAAAACCTACGAGCAGTACTTC
NA,TRBV9,TRBJ2-2,NA,CASSVEASNTGELFF,TGTGCCAGCAGCGTCGAGGCCTCGAACACCGGGGAGCTGTTTTTT
NA,TRBV7-9,TRBJ1-1,once,CASSGQINTEAFF,TGTGCCAGCAGCGGACAGATTAACACTGAAGCTTTCTTT
NA,TRBV10-1,TRBJ1-1,NA,CASSDGGLQAFF,TGCGCCAGCAGTGATGGGGGGTTACAAGCTTTCTTT
NA,TRBV4-2,TRBJ1-2,NA,CASSQESRRAYGYTF,TGTGCCAGCAGCCAAGAGAGTCGCAGGGCCTATGGCTACACCTTC
TRBD1,TRBV12-5,TRBJ1-5,NA,CASGLGTTGVWDQPQHF,TGTGCTAGTGGTTTGGGGACGACAGGGGTTTGGGATCAGCCCCAGCATTTT
NA,TRBV5-1,TRBJ1-4,NA,CASRGETNEKLFF,TGCGCCAGCAGGGGGGAAACTAATGAAAAACTGTTTTTT
TRBD2,TRBV5-5,TRBJ2-1,NA,CASNFAGGKDEQFF,TGTGCCAGCAACTTCGCGGGGGGCAAGGATGAGCAGTTCTTC
NA,TRBV5-1,TRBJ2-1,NA,CASSLAARDSREQFF,TGCGCCAGCAGCTTGGCCGCACGCGACAGCCGTGAGCAGTTCTTC
NA,TRBV9,TRBJ2-7,NA,CASSVVPSYEQYF,TGTGCCAGCAGCGTAGTACCCTCCTACGAGCAGTACTTC
NA,TRBV6-5,TRBJ1-1,NA,CASSYSGQLEAFF,TGTGCCAGCAGTTACTCCGGTCAGCTTGAAGCTTTCTTT
NA,TRBV7-3,TRBJ1-1,NA,CASSQRGDTEAFF,TGTGCCAGCAGCCAGAGGGGGGACACTGAAGCTTTCTTT
NA,TRBV2,TRBJ1-1,NA,CASSGTEAFF,TGTGCCAGCAGTGGGACTGAAGCTTTCTTT
TRBD2,TRBV19,TRBJ2-7,once,CASSLGLAGPYEQYF,TGTGCCAGTAGTCTCGGACTAGCGGGACCCTACGAGCAGTACTTC
NA,TRBV4-2,TRBJ2-2,NA,CASSQDRGSAGLTGELFF,TGTGCCAGCAGCCAAGATCGAGGGTCGGCAGGGTTGACCGGGGAGCTGTTTTTT
NA,TRBV18,TRBJ1-2,NA,CASSAQGDYGYTF,TGTGCCAGCTCAGCTCAGGGTGACTATGGCTACACCTTC